This TCR beta chain stems from a study of T cells after yellow fever vaccination. Study in general: Fractions containing few cells were prepared with SMART-Seq v4 Ultra Low Input.

General study results and limits: A minor fraction of clonotypes spanned both CD4 and CD8 compartments. The study re-detected most primary-vaccination clones after the booster (roughly 95% CD4, around 89% CD8).

Universal primer sites and UMIs were introduced during 5'RACE template-switching synthesis of TCR cDNA. TCRdb re-called the 5' RACE reads through MiXCR, storing one row per CDR3 protein. The data contain roughly 400,000 distinct CDR3 sequences, around 20% of them singletons. V lost 6 bases to trimming and J lost 5 bases, with 14 bases between them. The CDR3 has 14 amino acids. This clonotype was counted at least ten times. As yet, its antigen is unknown. The clonotype comes from a man aged 18 to 30 who received the YFV17D yellow fever vaccine. The J gene is TRBJ1-5, the V gene TRBV12-3 or TRBV12-4; tentatively, D is TRBD1 (5 bases). The sequencing used PBMCs, collected before the yellow fever booster vaccination. The CDR3: CASSLGLRDQPQHF. The CDR3, as DNA: TGTGCCAGCAGCCTGGGACTGAGGGATCAGCCCCAGCATTTT.